This TCR beta chain was retrieved from a study of breast tumors, draining lymph nodes, adjacent tissues. Turning to this clonotype: Its antigen is unknown.

Study conclusions and caveats: That most tumor T cells come from lymph nodes remained unproven. Data fit most tumor T cells coming from lymph node, expanding in tumor. Tumor repertoires ranked between lymph nodes and nontumor tissue in diversity, with V and J gene preferences. Compared with basal-like, luminal-like tumors shared significantly more repertoire with nontumor tissue.

The CDR3 is 12 amino acids. V dropped 5 bases and J dropped 9 bases, with 13 bases sitting between them. Germline values: CDR1 MNHNS, CDR2 SASEGT. TCRdb analysed the multiplex PCR reads with MiXCR anew, one entry per CDR3 protein. This sample yields over 150,000 distinct CDR3 sequences, of which 25% to 40% are seen a single time; around 4.4% belongs to the top ten. Axillary draining lymph nodes of breast cancer patients supplied the node samples. This clonotype was obtained from a female donor with breast cancer. Some clones in this sample may be carry-over from other donors' samples. Sequenced sample: axillary lymph node tissue. The rearrangement joins TRBV6-1 to TRBJ1-1; D gene uncertain. CDR3 in amino acids: CASSQRSPKAFF. CDR3 DNA sequence: TGTGCCAGCAGTCAACGGAGTCCGAAAGCTTTCTTT.